A single sample is the source of the 6 T cell receptor beta chains below, sequenced in a study of post-analysis software for immune sequencing data. These TCRs are of unknown antigen specificity. Study-wide points: Elevated frequency relative to controls characterized about 5 TRBV segments in patients, TRBV5-6, TRBV5-1 and TRBV20-1 among them.

Sequencing libraries made from TCR beta cDNA carried unique molecular identifiers. TCRdb fed the PCR reads into MiXCR, producing one record per CDR3 protein. The data contain 350,000 to 450,000 distinct CDR3 sequences, about 40% of them seen just once; the ten biggest clones take up around 8%. Input material: blood. Every receptor here comes from a girl aged 2 to 10 with multiple sclerosis.

This clonotype was seen a single time. The J gene is TRBJ1-5, the V gene TRBV6-1; possibly TRBD1 for D (5 bases). This CDR3 contains 17 residues. Trimming stripped 2 bases from V and 0 bases from J, with 14 bases between. The germline gives CDR1 MNHNS, CDR2 SASEGT. CDR3 region: CASSEWGLYYSNQPQHF. CDR3 nucleotide sequence: TGTGCCAGCAGTGAATGGGGCCTTTACTATAGCAATCAGCCCCAGCATTTT.

The CDR3 DNA reads as TGTGCCATCAGTGAGCCCGGACTAGCGGGAGACAATGAGCAGTACTTC. It specifies CAISEPGLAGDNEQYF. This chain joins TRBV10-3 and TRBJ2-1; the match to TRBD2 covers 13 bases. The J call is in doubt because the DNA end fits TRBJ2-7 better. CDR1 is ENHRY, CDR2 SYGVKD, per germline. This CDR3 has 16 amino acids.

This clonotype appeared a few times. The chain employs TRBV7-9 and TRBJ1-2; D gene ambiguous. Germline V gives CDR1 SEHNR, CDR2 FQNEAQ (reference sequence). This CDR3 is built from 16 residues. The germline V and J ends were trimmed by 2 bases and 6 bases, with 19 bases remaining between them. CDR3 nucleotide sequence: TGTGCCAGCAGCTTAACCCCCCCAAACAGAGAGCATGGCTACACCTTC. This gives the protein CASSLTPPNREHGYTF. The variable domain in full, with the rest retrieved from reference TRBV7-9 and TRBJ1-2, is DTGVSQNPRHKITKRGQNVTFRCDPISEHNRLYWYRQTLGQGPEFLTYFQNEAQLEKSRLLSDRFSAERPKGSFSTLEIQRTEQGDSAMYLCASSLTPPNREHGYTFGSGTRLTVV.

The chain's CDR3 is CASSPNYGEKGWETQYF. The CDR3 coding sequence is TGTGCCAGCAGCCCGAATTACGGAGAGAAGGGGTGGGAGACCCAGTACTTC. The gene calls are TRBV7-2 and TRBJ2-5; weak D call: TRBD1 (5 bases). Germline V gives CDR1 SGHTA, CDR2 FQGNSA. The V and J ends lost 5 bases and 5 bases respectively, with 24 bases between them. The CDR3 is 17 amino acids.

This CDR3 reads CASVRGQPLYEQYF. The CDR3 bases are TGTGCCAGCGTAAGGGGGCAGCCGCTCTACGAGCAGTACTTC. The rearrangement links TRBV7-2 to TRBJ2-4; 7 positions match TRBD1. The J call may not be correct, given that the DNA end is closer to TRBJ2-7. Germline V CDR1 and CDR2: SGHTA, FQGNSA. This CDR3 comprises 14 residues.

The V call is TRBV6-5, the J call TRBJ1-6, with a possible D match to TRBD1 (6 bases). CDR3 size: 15 residues. V shed 3 bases and J shed 6 bases, with 12 bases lying between them. Germline V gene sequence: CDR1 MNHEY, CDR2 SVGAGI. CDR3 loop: CASSYGGLSNSPLHF. The DNA of the CDR3 is TGTGCCAGCAGTTATGGGGGGCTAAGTAATTCACCCCTCCACTTT.